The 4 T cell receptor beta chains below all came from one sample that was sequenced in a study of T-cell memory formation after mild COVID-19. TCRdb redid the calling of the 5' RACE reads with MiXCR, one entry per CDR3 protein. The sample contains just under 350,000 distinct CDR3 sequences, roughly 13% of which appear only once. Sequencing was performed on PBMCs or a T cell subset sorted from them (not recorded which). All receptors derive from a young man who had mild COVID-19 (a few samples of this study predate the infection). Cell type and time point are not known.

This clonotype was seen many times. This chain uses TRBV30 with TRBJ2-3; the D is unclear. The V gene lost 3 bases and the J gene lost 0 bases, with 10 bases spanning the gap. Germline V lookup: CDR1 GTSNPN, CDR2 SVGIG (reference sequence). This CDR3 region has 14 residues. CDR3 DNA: TGTGCCTGGAGGTCCAGCTATAGCACAGATACGCAGTATTTT. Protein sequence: CAWRSSYSTDTQYF.

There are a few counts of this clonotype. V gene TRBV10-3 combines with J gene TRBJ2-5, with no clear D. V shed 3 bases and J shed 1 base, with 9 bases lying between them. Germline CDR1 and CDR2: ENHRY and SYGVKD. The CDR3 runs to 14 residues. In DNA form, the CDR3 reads TGTGCCATCAGTGACGAACCCCGCCAAGAGACCCAGTACTTC. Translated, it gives CAISDEPRQETQYF.

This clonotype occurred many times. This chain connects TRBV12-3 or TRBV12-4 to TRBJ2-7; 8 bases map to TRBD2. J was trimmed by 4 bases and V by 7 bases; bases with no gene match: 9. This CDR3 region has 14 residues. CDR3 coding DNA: TGTGCCAGCAACCAAGGGCCGGGAGGGTACGAGCAGTACTTC. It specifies CASNQGPGGYEQYF.

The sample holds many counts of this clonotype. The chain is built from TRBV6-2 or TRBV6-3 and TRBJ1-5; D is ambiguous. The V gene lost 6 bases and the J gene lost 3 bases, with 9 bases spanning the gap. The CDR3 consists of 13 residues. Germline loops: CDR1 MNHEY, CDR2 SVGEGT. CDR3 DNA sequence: TGTGCCAGCAGAGACACGCCCAATCAGCCCCAGCATTTT. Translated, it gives CASRDTPNQPQHF.